This is a list of T cell receptor beta chains from one sample in a study of T-cell reconstitution after alpha-beta-depleted transplantation in children. TCRdb re-derived calls from the PCR reads in MiXCR, one entry per CDR3 protein. The table shows 500,000 to 600,000 distinct CDR3 sequences, with 25% to 30% occurring only once. Sequenced material: PBMCs, taken before TCRalphabeta/CD19-depleted stem cell transplant. All receptors derive from a boy in the first two years of life with Wiskott-Aldrich syndrome, due to receive a stem cell transplant. CDR3s include the opening cysteine and the closing phenylalanine or tryptophan. A D gene is named only where the DNA matches it firmly. The size entry is marked missing in some rows and otherwise reads once, few, many or a size class.

clone size: NA
D gene: TRBD1
J gene: TRBJ1-2
CDR3 length: 14
V gene: TRBV20-1
CDR3 protein: CSAPRDRENYGYTF
CDR3 DNA: TGCAGTGCTCCACGGGACAGGGAGAACTATGGCTACACCTTC

clone size: few
D gene: TRBD2
J gene: TRBJ2-5
CDR3 length: 12
V gene: TRBV29-1
CDR3 protein: CSVGTSGETQYF
CDR3 DNA: TGCAGCGTCGGGACTAGTGGAGAGACCCAGTACTTC

clone size: few
D gene: NA
J gene: TRBJ2-7
CDR3 length: 13
V gene: TRBV20-1
CDR3 protein: CSASGSWVYEQYF
CDR3 DNA: TGCAGTGCTAGCGGGAGTTGGGTCTACGAGCAGTACTTC

clone size: few
D gene: NA
J gene: TRBJ1-4
CDR3 length: 15
V gene: TRBV20-1
CDR3 protein: CSARAMDRGDEKLFF
CDR3 DNA: TGCAGTGCTAGAGCCATGGACCGTGGAGATGAAAAACTGTTTTTT

clone size: NA
D gene: TRBD1
J gene: TRBJ1-2
CDR3 length: 15
V gene: TRBV18
CDR3 protein: CASSPGGQASYGYTF
CDR3 DNA: TGTGCCAGCTCACCAGGAGGACAGGCGAGCTATGGCTACACCTTC

clone size: NA
D gene: NA
J gene: TRBJ2-3
CDR3 length: 16
V gene: TRBV5-1
CDR3 protein: CASSFGSRPSTDTQYF
CDR3 DNA: TGCGCCAGCAGCTTCGGTAGCAGACCTAGCACAGATACGCAGTATTTT

clone size: NA
D gene: TRBD1
J gene: TRBJ1-1
CDR3 length: 19
V gene: TRBV11-1
CDR3 protein: CASSPKAGQGAKKNTEAFF
CDR3 DNA: TGTGCCAGCAGCCCGAAGGCGGGACAGGGGGCGAAAAAGAACACTGAAGCTTTCTTT

clone size: NA
D gene: TRBD2
J gene: TRBJ2-1
CDR3 length: 13
V gene: TRBV20-1
CDR3 protein: CSARVWTRDEQFF
CDR3 DNA: TGCAGTGCTAGAGTTTGGACTAGGGATGAGCAGTTCTTC

clone size: few
D gene: NA
J gene: TRBJ2-2
CDR3 length: 16
V gene: TRBV20-1
CDR3 protein: CSARNLLAANTGELFF
CDR3 DNA: TGCAGTGCTAGGAACCTATTAGCTGCGAACACCGGGGAGCTGTTTTTT

clone size: NA
D gene: NA
J gene: TRBJ2-1
CDR3 length: 15
V gene: TRBV2
CDR3 protein: CASSDGVLSYNEQFF
CDR3 DNA: TGTGCCAGCAGTGACGGGGTCCTTTCCTACAATGAGCAGTTCTTC

clone size: few
D gene: TRBD2
J gene: TRBJ2-5
CDR3 length: 17
V gene: TRBV7-6
CDR3 protein: CASSLLGRLAGEETQYF
CDR3 DNA: TGTGCCAGCAGCTTATTGGGGCGACTAGCGGGAGAAGAGACCCAGTACTTC

clone size: few
D gene: NA
J gene: TRBJ2-1
CDR3 length: 16
V gene: TRBV4-1
CDR3 protein: CASSQHVDRSTREQFF
CDR3 DNA: TGCGCCAGCAGCCAGCACGTGGACCGATCCACGCGGGAGCAGTTCTTC

clone size: NA
D gene: NA
J gene: TRBJ2-3
CDR3 length: 15
V gene: TRBV6-5
CDR3 protein: CASSYRAGTTDTHYF
CDR3 DNA: TGTGCCAGCAGTTACCGGGCGGGAACAACAGATACGCATTATTTT

clone size: NA
D gene: NA
J gene: TRBJ1-6
CDR3 length: 13
V gene: TRBV20-1
CDR3 protein: CSARDDRAAGHHF
CDR3 DNA: TGCAGTGCTAGAGACGACCGGGCGGCAGGCCACCACTTT

clone size: NA
D gene: NA
J gene: TRBJ2-1
CDR3 length: 14
V gene: TRBV7-2
CDR3 protein: CASSLELDIDEQFF
CDR3 DNA: TGTGCCAGCAGCTTAGAACTAGATATTGATGAGCAGTTCTTC

clone size: NA
D gene: NA
J gene: TRBJ2-3
CDR3 length: 13
V gene: TRBV11-1
CDR3 protein: CASSPGMENTQYF
CDR3 DNA: TGTGCCAGCAGCCCCGGTATGGAGAATACGCAGTATTTT

clone size: NA
D gene: NA
J gene: TRBJ1-1
CDR3 length: 13
V gene: TRBV4-2
CDR3 protein: CASSQSYTLEAFF
CDR3 DNA: TGTGCCAGCAGCCAGTCATATACACTTGAAGCTTTCTTT

clone size: few
D gene: NA
J gene: TRBJ1-5
CDR3 length: 13
V gene: TRBV12-3/TRBV12-4
CDR3 protein: CASSTATGTAQHF
CDR3 DNA: TGTGCCAGCAGTACCGCCACAGGGACCGCCCAGCATTTT

clone size: few
D gene: NA
J gene: TRBJ2-2
CDR3 length: 13
V gene: TRBV12-3/TRBV12-4
CDR3 protein: CASSPVNTGELFF
CDR3 DNA: TGTGCCAGCAGTCCAGTGAACACCGGGGAGCTGTTTTTT

clone size: NA
D gene: NA
J gene: TRBJ1-3
CDR3 length: 15
V gene: TRBV5-1
CDR3 protein: CASSFNYGAGNTIYF
CDR3 DNA: TGCGCCAGCAGCTTTAATTACGGTGCTGGAAACACCATATATTTT

clone size: NA
D gene: TRBD2
J gene: TRBJ2-1
CDR3 length: 16
V gene: TRBV2
CDR3 protein: CASSDPAGVSYNEQFF
CDR3 DNA: TGTGCCAGCAGTGACCCAGCGGGAGTCTCCTACAATGAGCAGTTCTTC

clone size: NA
D gene: NA
J gene: TRBJ1-1
CDR3 length: 15
V gene: TRBV6-1
CDR3 protein: CASSEGGRVRAEAFF
CDR3 DNA: TGTGCCAGCAGTGAGGGAGGACGAGTTCGCGCTGAAGCTTTCTTT

clone size: many
D gene: TRBD1
J gene: TRBJ1-5
CDR3 length: 14
V gene: TRBV11-2
CDR3 protein: CASSQDRGNQPQHF
CDR3 DNA: TGTGCCAGCAGCCAGGACAGGGGCAATCAGCCCCAGCATTTT